This record looks at one T cell receptor (beta chain) sequence and its context. The repertoire was sequenced with immunoSEQ multiplex PCR; TCRdb's copy has only in-frame clones and lacks some. The sample gives over 50,000 clones, around 92% of which show up once; 2.3% is in the top ten. The record originates from a study of T cell changes during pregnancy in multiple sclerosis. This CDR3 has 12 amino acids. The V end lost 5 bases, the J end lost 8 bases, and 11 bases lay between the germline ends. Germline V gene sequence: CDR1 SGHDT, CDR2 YYEEEE. The TCR originated in a female donor with multiple sclerosis, enrolled in a pregnancy study. The rearrangement uses TRBV5-6 and TRBJ2-1; D may be TRBD2 (5 bases). Source: peripheral blood, taken in the first trimester of pregnancy. CDR3 loop: CASRRAGDEQFF. The CDR3 coding sequence is TGTGCCAGCAGGCGGGCCGGGGATGAGCAGTTCTTC.